These 21 T cell receptor beta chains were all obtained from the same sample, sequenced in a study of blood T cell repertoires in COVID-19. Assay: immunoSEQ multiplex PCR; the TCRdb copy retains only in-frame clones and omits some. The data show a few hundred thousand clones, roughly 89% seen once. The sequencing sample was made of peripheral blood. The receptors shown here come from a woman in her 40s who had recovered from COVID-19.

V and J are TRBV7-6 and TRBJ2-5; D is possibly TRBD2 (6 bases). The CDR3 runs 15 residues. The V end was cut by 1 base, the J end by 2 bases, with 11 bases between. Germline CDR1 and CDR2: SGHVS and FNYEAQ. This chain's CDR3 is CASSLGGTYQETQYF. The DNA for the CDR3 is TGTGCCAGCAGCTTAGGTGGGACTTATCAAGAGACCCAGTACTTC.

The chain carries TRBV3-1 (or the pseudogene TRBV3-2) and TRBJ2-7; the match to TRBD2 covers 7 bases. The CDR3 has 15 residues. The J segment lost 4 bases and the V segment lost 5 bases, leaving 11 bases of the junction unmatched. Germline V gives CDR1 LGHDT, CDR2 YNNKEL (reference sequence). DNA of the CDR3: TGTGCCAGCAGCTCAACGGGGGGTGGAGGGTACGAGCAGTACTTC. This encodes CASSSTGGGGYEQYF.

The CDR3 coding sequence is TGTGCCAGCAGCCGGAGTAGCGCCGGGGAGCTGTTTTTT. It is translated as CASSRSSAGELFF. V is TRBV3-1 (or the pseudogene TRBV3-2) and J is TRBJ2-2, with a weak D call TRBD2 (5 bases). V lost 4 bases to trimming and J lost 6 bases, with 9 bases between them. This CDR3 has 13 residues. The germline V gene encodes CDR1 LGHDT and CDR2 YNNKEL (reference sequence).

CDR3 nucleotide sequence: TGTGCCAGCAGATTTTCGACAGGGGTGAGCACTGAAGCTTTCTTT. Protein product: CASRFSTGVSTEAFF. The chain links TRBV6-5 to TRBJ1-1, with 8 bases lining up with TRBD1. Trimming removed 6 bases from V and 4 bases from J; junction bases left unmatched: 10. Germline-derived CDR1 and CDR2 are MNHEY and SVGAGI. CDR3 length: 15 amino acids.

The V gene is TRBV5-4, the J gene TRBJ2-7; the D gene is possibly TRBD2 (6 bases). Germline V CDR1 and CDR2: SGHNT, YYREEE (reference sequence). Trimming removed 2 bases from V and 1 base from J, with 13 bases in between. This CDR3 region has 15 residues. CDR3 bases: TGTGCCAGCAGCTTTTCGGGGACTTTATCCTACGAGCAGTACTTC. Translation: CASSFSGTLSYEQYF.

In this sample, this clone turned up once. The chain couples TRBV28 to TRBJ2-3; 10 bases fit TRBD2. Germline values: CDR1 MDHEN, CDR2 SYDVKM. This CDR3 has 16 residues. V gave up 0 bases and J gave up 4 bases; unmatched junction bases: 4. CDR3 region: CASSLWGLASSDTQYF. The CDR3 region has the DNA TGTGCCAGCAGTTTATGGGGACTAGCGTCGTCAGATACGCAGTATTTT. The full variable domain, rest sourced from reference TRBV28 and TRBJ2-3, is DVKVTQSSRYLVKRTGEKVFLECVQDMDHENMFWYRQDPGLGLRLIYFSYDVKMKEKGDIPEGYSVSREKKERFSLILESASTNQTSMYLCASSLWGLASSDTQYFGPGTRLTVL.

V usage is TRBV3-1 (or the pseudogene TRBV3-2) and J usage is TRBJ1-1; D possibly corresponds to TRBD1 (5 bases). Germline CDR1 LGHDT, CDR2 YNNKEL (reference sequence). V was cut by 0 bases and J by 1 base, with 9 bases left in between. This CDR3 region has 15 residues. The DNA of the CDR3 is TGTGCCAGCAGCCAAGAAGCAGGGTGGAACACTGAAGCTTTCTTT. Amino acid sequence: CASSQEAGWNTEAFF.

This chain uses TRBV7-9 with TRBJ1-4; D not certain. This CDR3 is built from 12 residues. Trimming stripped 10 bases from V and 7 bases from J, with 13 bases between. The V gene's germline CDR1 is SEHNR and CDR2 FQNEAQ (reference sequence). The CDR3 loop is CATSGSSEKLFF. The CDR3 DNA is TGTGCCACATCCGGGAGCAGTGAAAAACTGTTTTTT.

This clone was seen just once. V usage is TRBV7-9 and J usage is TRBJ1-1, with D hard to call. CDR3 length: 12 amino acids. CDR1 is SEHNR, CDR2 FQNEAQ, per germline (reference sequence). CDR3 amino acids: CVLRRGNTEAFF. In nucleotides, the CDR3 is TGTGTCCTACGGCGCGGCAACACTGAAGCTTTCTTT.

The chain carries TRBV6-2 or TRBV6-3 and TRBJ1-2, with D possibly being TRBD1 (6 bases). V was shortened by 4 bases and J by 6 bases, with 12 bases between the two germline ends. Looked up from germline, CDR1 is MNHEY and CDR2 is SVGEGT. The CDR3 has 13 amino acids. DNA of the CDR3: TGTGCCAGCAGTTTTACAGGGATTCATGGCTACACCTTC. Protein sequence: CASSFTGIHGYTF.

The chain is built from TRBV12-3 or TRBV12-4 and TRBJ1-5, with D possibly being TRBD1 (5 bases). There are 12 residues in the CDR3. The V and J ends lost 5 bases and 7 bases respectively, with 9 bases between them. DNA for the CDR3: TGTGCCAGCAGTGCAGGGAGGCAGCCCCAGCATTTT. Protein sequence: CASSAGRQPQHF.

V usage is TRBV5-1 and J usage is TRBJ2-5; 8 bases line up with TRBD2. This CDR3 has 16 residues. Looked up from germline, CDR1 is SGHRS and CDR2 is YFSETQ. Trimming at V came to 0 bases and at J to 4 bases, leaving 8 bases not matched to a gene. This chain's CDR3 is CASSLATSGAGETQYF. The CDR3 region has the DNA TGCGCCAGCAGCTTGGCCACTAGCGGAGCGGGAGAGACCCAGTACTTC.

This rearrangement joins TRBV19 to TRBJ2-5; D unclear. V dropped 3 bases and J dropped 0 bases, with 8 bases sitting between them. This CDR3 has 14 residues. Germline V lookup: CDR1 LNHDA, CDR2 SQIVND (reference sequence). Written as DNA, the CDR3 is TGTGCCAGTAGTATTCCTGAGAACCAAGAGACCCAGTACTTC. Translated: CASSIPENQETQYF. Together with reference TRBV19 and TRBJ2-5, the CDR3 gives the full variable domain: DGGITQSPKYLFRKEGQNVTLSCEQNLNHDAMYWYRQDPGQGLRLIYYSQIVNDFQKGDIAEGYSVSREKKESFPLTVTSAQKNPTAFYLCASSIPENQETQYFGPGTRLLVL.

This chain connects TRBV19 to TRBJ1-6; TRBD1 matches at 7 bases. The CDR3 has 16 amino acids. Per germline, CDR1 LNHDA and CDR2 SQIVND (reference sequence). V trimming: 7 bases; J trimming: 0 bases; junction bases outside the gene matches: 6. The CDR3 DNA reads as TGTGCCAGTACCCCAGGGGGATCCTCCTATAATTCACCCCTCCACTTT. This translates into CASTPGGSSYNSPLHF.

The rearrangement links TRBV18 to TRBJ1-4; 12 bases map to TRBD1. V lost 0 bases, J lost 3 bases, and 8 bases stayed unmatched. Germline CDR1 KGHSH, CDR2 LQKENI. CDR3 length: 19 amino acids. CDR3 sequence (DNA): TGTGCCAGCTCACCACCGACCGGGACAGGGGGCTATTCTAATGAAAAACTGTTTTTT. It yields the protein CASSPPTGTGGYSNEKLFF.

The rearrangement uses TRBV6-5 and TRBJ1-2; no firm D call. Germline values: CDR1 MNHEY, CDR2 SVGAGI. V was cut by 2 bases and J by 7 bases, with 11 bases left in between. The CDR3 runs 13 residues. For the CDR3, the DNA is TGTGCCAGCAGTTACCGGCCGAGGGTTGGCTACACCTTC. Translation: CASSYRPRVGYTF.

The V and J genes are TRBV18 and TRBJ1-2, with no clear D. CDR1 and CDR2 (germline): KGHSH, LQKENI. There are 14 residues in the CDR3. V was pared by 1 base and J by 2 bases, with 8 bases between. The CDR3 loop reads CASSPLRENYGYTF. CDR3 bases: TGTGCCAGCTCACCACTAAGGGAGAACTATGGCTACACCTTC.

The rearrangement joins TRBV27 to TRBJ1-6; 7 bases are a match to TRBD1. Germline lookup yields CDR1 MNHEY and CDR2 SMNVEV (reference sequence). With V trimmed by 2 bases and J by 9 bases, 4 bases remained unmatched. The CDR3 covers 14 residues. CDR3 residues: CASSLGQGVSPLHF. DNA for the CDR3: TGTGCCAGCAGTTTAGGGCAGGGGGTTTCACCCCTCCACTTT.

The V gene is TRBV12-3 or TRBV12-4, the J gene TRBJ2-7; D is uncertain. V shed 3 bases and J shed 7 bases, with 7 bases lying between them. The CDR3 extends over 11 amino acids. CDR3 coding DNA: TGTGCCAGCAGTTTTCTGGAGGAGCAGTACTTC. Amino acids: CASSFLEEQYF.

The chain uses TRBV11-2 and TRBJ2-1, with 7 bases aligning to TRBD1. CDR1 SGHAT and CDR2 FQNNGV come from the germline V gene. V lost 5 bases and J lost 12; bases outside the gene matches: 13. This CDR3 is built from 14 residues. The CDR3 nucleotides read TGTGCCAGCAGCCCGATCTCCCAGGGGGTCAGGCAGTTCTTC. As protein: CASSPISQGVRQFF.

J is TRBJ1-2 and V is TRBV18, with TRBD1 matching 7 bases. Germline CDR1 and CDR2: KGHSH and LQKENI. The ends lost 3 bases at V and 7 bases at J; junction bases unmatched: 14. This CDR3 has 16 residues. The DNA for the CDR3 is TGTGCCAGCTCACCGTCCACAGGGGAGCTGGGGGGTGGCTACACCTTC. Its protein is CASSPSTGELGGGYTF. Based on the CDR3 plus reference TRBV18 and TRBJ1-2, the full variable domain is NAGVMQNPRHLVRRRGQEARLRCSPMKGHSHVYWYRQLPEEGLKFMVYLQKENIIDESGMPKERFSAEFPKEGPSILRIQQVVRGDSAAYFCASSPSTGELGGGYTFGSGTRLTVV.